The clone carrying this T cell receptor beta chain has more than one count but fewer than ten. These data belong to a study of technical replicates of blood from a handful of donors. V was cut by 5 bases and J by 7 bases, with 23 bases left in between. The CDR3 contains 16 residues. Germline CDR1 is MDHEN and CDR2 is SYDVKM. Clones were sequenced by immunoSEQ multiplex PCR, and TCRdb holds only the in-frame ones, with some missing. Altogether roughly 12,000 clones are present, about 94% being singletons, with the ten largest covering approximately 7%. The sample consisted of PBMCs. The gene calls are TRBV28 and TRBJ1-2, with D maybe TRBD1 (6 bases). The clonotype originates from a human donor in good health. The chain's CDR3 is CASSHHGQSGLPGYTF. The CDR3 DNA follows: TGTGCCAGCAGTCACCATGGACAGTCGGGACTACCTGGCTACACCTTC.